This TCR beta chain comes out of a study of blood T cell repertoires in COVID-19. Overall study: From T cells, B-cell-depleted T cells, or PBMCs came the material, which was cDNA or gDNA.

The CDR3 contains 14 residues. The germline CDR1 and CDR2 sequences are MNHEY and SVGAGI. V was trimmed by 7 bases and J by 6 bases, leaving 15 bases between them. Assay used: immunoSEQ multiplex PCR; TCRdb lists only in-frame clones, some missing. The sample lists under 150,000 clones; about 88% were seen once. The TCR sequence derives from a human donor in a cohort sampled during active COVID-19. The V call is TRBV6-5, the J call TRBJ2-2; tentatively, D is TRBD2 (6 bases). Material: peripheral blood. This CDR3 is CASIRRLGAGELFF. Here the CDR3 DNA reads TGTGCCAGCATCCGGAGACTAGGGGCCGGGGAGCTGTTTTTT.